This T cell receptor (beta chain) stems from a study of T cell clones after liver transplantation. Study-level information: Tolerant meant at least one year fully off immunosuppression without liver enzymes above twice normal.

The assay was immunoSEQ multiplex PCR, and TCRdb's table has in-frame clones only and misses some. The data hold tens of thousands of clones, with 70% to 80% observed a single time. This clone has just one count. This CDR3 is 13 amino acids long. Germline V gene data show CDR1 as MRHNA and CDR2 as SNTAGT. V was cut by 2 bases and J by 8 bases, with 12 bases left in between. This material consisted of CD4+ T cells from blood, taken before liver transplant. This chain connects TRBV6-4 to TRBJ1-2; TRBD1 might be the D (5 bases). The sequence derives from a human donor who received a liver transplant. Here the CDR3 DNA reads TGTGCCAGCAGTGACGGGGCTTTGGAGGGCTACACCTTC. Protein: CASSDGALEGYTF.